A selection of T cell receptor beta chains follows, all from one sample in a study of cytomegalovirus exposure and HLA in healthy donors. Profiled with immunoSEQ multiplex PCR; TCRdb holds only in-frame clones, not every one. The repertoire includes some 130,000 clones, roughly three quarters of them detected once, and approximately 0.86% sits in the top ten. The sequencing input was PBMCs. The source is a woman aged 60 to 75 in good health and CMV-seronegative. CDR3s include the opening cysteine and the closing phenylalanine or tryptophan. The order of the fields is D gene, V gene, CDR3 length, J gene, clone size, CDR3 protein, CDR3 DNA. The D gene is left open where the match is weak. A clone size is listed for some rows: how often the clone was seen (once, few, many), or a class if it is expanded.

>.|TRBV5-5|15|TRBJ1-2|once
CASSLEHAVLGGYTF
TGTGCCAGCAGCTTGGAACACGCGGTTTTAGGTGGCTACACCTTC
>.|TRBV7-8|12|TRBJ2-1|.
CATGRGGHEQFF
TGTGCCACAGGGAGGGGGGGGCACGAGCAGTTCTTC
>.|TRBV7-6|12|TRBJ1-6|once
CASSHNNSPLHF
TGTGCCAGCAGCCACAATAATTCACCCCTCCACTTT
>TRBD1|TRBV10-1|16|TRBJ1-2|.
CASSEGTGDGCYGYTF
TGCGCCAGCAGTGAGGGGACAGGGGATGGGTGCTATGGCTACACCTTC
>.|TRBV18|17|TRBJ1-5|.
CASSPGGGTYVDQPQHF
TGTGCCAGCTCACCCGGGGGGGGTACCTATGTCGATCAGCCCCAGCATTTT
>.|TRBV30|10|TRBJ2-7|.
CAWSEDRLYF
TGTGCCTGGAGTGAAGACAGGTTGTACTTC
>TRBD2|TRBV9|15|TRBJ2-2|.
CASSVDREGTGELFF
TGTGCCAGCAGCGTCGATAGGGAGGGCACCGGGGAGCTGTTTTTT
>.|TRBV29-1|12|TRBJ1-2|.
CSVTYGGNGYTF
TGCAGCGTCACCTACGGGGGTAATGGCTACACCTTC
>.|TRBV6-1|13|TRBJ2-5|.
CASSEAGHQDQYF
TGTGCCAGCAGTGAAGCTGGTCACCAGGACCAGTACTTC
>TRBD1|TRBV6-5|14|TRBJ1-2|.
CASSRSGTGIGYTF
TGTGCCAGCAGTCGGTCCGGGACAGGTATAGGCTACACCTTC
>.|TRBV5-4|14|TRBJ1-1|few
CASSLVGMNTEAFF
TGTGCCAGCAGCTTGGTCGGGATGAACACTGAAGCTTTCTTT
>TRBD1|TRBV18|14|TRBJ1-2|.
CASSEGQGNYGYTF
TGTGCCAGCTCGGAGGGACAGGGTAACTATGGCTACACCTTC
>.|TRBV28|16|TRBJ1-5|.
CASSPNGQGSNQPQHF
TGTGCCAGCAGTCCCAACGGGCAGGGAAGCAATCAGCCCCAGCATTTT
>TRBD1|TRBV6-4|15|TRBJ1-2|.
CASSDSEGAHHGYTF
TGTGCCAGCAGTGACTCGGAGGGGGCACACCATGGCTACACCTTC
>TRBD2|TRBV5-1|15|TRBJ2-3|.
CASSPMGLVGDTQYF
TGCGCCAGCAGCCCTATGGGACTAGTCGGAGATACGCAGTATTTT
>TRBD2|TRBV30|15|TRBJ2-7|.
CAWSLGLADSYEQYF
TGTGCCTGGAGTTTAGGTCTAGCGGACTCCTACGAGCAGTACTTC
>TRBD2|TRBV18|15|TRBJ2-1|once
CASSSRLAGGNEQFF
TGTGCCAGCTCATCACGACTAGCGGGGGGCAATGAGCAGTTCTTC
>.|TRBV28|14|TRBJ2-7|.
CASRKTDPPYEQYF
TGTGCCAGCAGGAAGACAGATCCTCCCTACGAGCAGTACTTC
>TRBD1|TRBV28|17|TRBJ2-5|.
CASSPRLTGGLQETQYF
TGTGCCAGCAGTCCCCGATTGACAGGGGGGTTACAAGAGACCCAGTACTTC
>TRBD2|TRBV6-5|15|TRBJ2-3|.
CASSYQRGGRDTQYF
TGTGCCAGCAGTTACCAGCGGGGGGGCCGGGATACGCAGTATTTT
>TRBD2|TRBV12-5|16|TRBJ2-2|once
CASGHGLAGGKGELFF
TGTGCTAGCGGCCATGGACTAGCGGGAGGTAAAGGGGAGCTGTTTTTT
>.|TRBV5-1|14|TRBJ2-3|.
CASSLSWGPDTQYF
TGCGCCAGCAGCTTGAGTTGGGGCCCAGATACGCAGTATTTT
>.|TRBV9|15|TRBJ1-4|.
CASSVNVGTNEKLFF
TGTGCCAGCAGCGTCAACGTCGGAACTAATGAAAAACTGTTTTTT
>.|TRBV14|14|TRBJ2-3|.
CASSQRSFTDTQYF
TGTGCCAGCAGCCAGCGGTCCTTCACAGATACGCAGTATTTT
>.|TRBV18|15|TRBJ1-2|.
CASSPPATPQLGYTF
TGTGCCAGCTCACCACCGGCGACTCCACAACTAGGCTACACCTTC
>.|TRBV7-3|16|TRBJ2-6|.
CASREKDTSGANVLTF
TGTGCCAGCAGAGAAAAGGACACCTCTGGGGCCAACGTCCTGACTTTC
>.|TRBV4-2|17|TRBJ1-1|.
CASSQATGYGMNTEAFF
TGTGCCAGCAGCCAAGCCACAGGGTACGGGATGAACACTGAAGCTTTCTTT
>TRBD1|TRBV6-6|13|TRBJ2-7|few
CASKGQGAYEQYF
TGTGCCAGCAAGGGGCAGGGGGCCTACGAGCAGTACTTC
>TRBD1|TRBV4-1|16|TRBJ1-4|few
CASSPPTGATNEKLFF
TGCGCCAGCAGCCCCCCGACAGGGGCCACTAATGAAAAACTGTTTTTT
>TRBD1|TRBV5-4|14|TRBJ1-1|few
CASRDRGLVTEAFF
TGTGCCAGCAGAGACAGGGGGCTGGTCACTGAAGCTTTCTTT
>.|TRBV11-2|12|TRBJ2-7|.
CASSPGAHEQYF
TGTGCCAGCAGCCCGGGAGCCCACGAGCAGTACTTC
>TRBD1|TRBV27|16|TRBJ2-1|.
CASTPGQGWVRNEQFF
TGTGCCAGCACTCCGGGACAGGGGTGGGTAAGGAATGAGCAGTTCTTC
>.|TRBV15|14|TRBJ2-7|.
CATSIQGGLGEQYF
TGTGCCACCAGCATCCAGGGAGGTTTAGGCGAGCAGTACTTC
>TRBD2|TRBV7-2|15|TRBJ2-7|.
CASSPRGGREYEQYF
TGTGCCAGCAGCCCGCGGGGGGGCAGGGAATACGAGCAGTACTTC